This record looks at one TCR beta chain sequence and its context. The antigen is unknown. The PCR ran on 60 Vbeta and 13 Jbeta primers. Method: immunoSEQ multiplex PCR; TCRdb's copy keeps in-frame clones and lacks some. The data contain about 90,000 clones, around four fifths of them singletons. The CDR3 totals 14 residues. J was trimmed by 4 bases and V by 4 bases; bases with no gene match: 4. Looked up from germline, CDR1 is LNHDA and CDR2 is SQIVND (reference sequence). The source of the sample is a study of cytomegalovirus exposure and HLA in healthy donors. About the study: A previous analysis identified 117 million unique TCR beta sequences derived from some 170 million T cells. Study-level results: Across donors, most TCRs were seen rarely, yet some public ones were widespread. A few of the chains that were CMV-associated were confirmed in vitro to be specific for CMV antigens.

Sequencing used PBMCs. This rearrangement joins TRBV19 to TRBJ1-1, with TRBD1 matching over 9 bases. The sequence derives from a boy between 10 and 17 years old in good health and CMV-seronegative. The CDR3 DNA reads TGTGCCAGTAGTACGACAGGGGGGATCACTGAAGCTTTCTTT. Translating it yields CASSTTGGITEAFF.